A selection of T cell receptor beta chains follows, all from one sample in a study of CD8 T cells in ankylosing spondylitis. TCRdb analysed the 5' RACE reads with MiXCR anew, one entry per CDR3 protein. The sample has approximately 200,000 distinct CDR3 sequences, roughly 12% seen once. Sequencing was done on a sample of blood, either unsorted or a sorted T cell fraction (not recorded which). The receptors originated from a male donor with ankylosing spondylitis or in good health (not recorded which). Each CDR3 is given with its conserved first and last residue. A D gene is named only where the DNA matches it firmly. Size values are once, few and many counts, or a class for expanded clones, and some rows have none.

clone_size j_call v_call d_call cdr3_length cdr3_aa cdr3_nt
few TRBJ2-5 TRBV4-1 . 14 CASSQDPRQETQYF TGCGCCAGCAGCCAAGATCCCAGGCAAGAGACCCAGTACTTC
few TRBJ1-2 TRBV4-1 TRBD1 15 CASRQTGAANYGYTF TGCGCCAGCAGGCAGACAGGGGCCGCTAACTATGGCTACACCTTC
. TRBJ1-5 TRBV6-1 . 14 CASSGGLSYQPQHF TGTGCCAGCTCCGGCGGGCTCAGTTATCAGCCCCAGCATTTT
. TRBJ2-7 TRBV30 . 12 CGGGVGSYEQYF TGTGGCGGAGGTGTGGGATCCTACGAGCAGTACTTC
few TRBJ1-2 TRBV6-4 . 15 CASSDSGGNSYGYTF TGTGCCAGCAGTGACTCGGGCGGCAATTCCTATGGCTACACCTTC
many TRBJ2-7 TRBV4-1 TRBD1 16 CASSLPGQGTSYEQYF TGCGCCAGCAGCCTACCGGGACAGGGGACCTCCTACGAGCAGTACTTC
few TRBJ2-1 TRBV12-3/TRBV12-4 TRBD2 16 CASSPPGLAAYNEQFF TGTGCCAGCAGTCCACCGGGACTAGCGGCCTACAATGAGCAGTTCTTC
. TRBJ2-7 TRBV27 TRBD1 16 CASSPQGQAVSYEQYF TGTGCCAGCAGTCCCCAGGGACAGGCAGTGTCCTACGAGCAGTACTTC
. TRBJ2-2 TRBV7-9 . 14 CANRDSGGPGELFF TGTGCCAACCGGGACTCCGGGGGTCCCGGGGAGCTGTTTTTT
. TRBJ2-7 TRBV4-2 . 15 CASSQEFPSTYEQYF TGTGCCAGCAGCCAAGAATTCCCTTCCACCTACGAGCAGTACTTC
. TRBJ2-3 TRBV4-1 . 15 CASSQDPGGGGGQYF TGCGCCAGCAGCCAAGATCCGGGGGGCGGGGGAGGACAGTATTTT